One sample yielded the 30 T cell receptor beta chains listed below, sequenced in a study of blood T cell repertoires in COVID-19. TCRdb's table, derived via immunoSEQ multiplex PCR, lists solely in-frame clones and lacks some. The sample has some 200,000 clones, about nine tenths seen once. The source material was PBMCs or T cells enriched from blood (not recorded which). These receptor sequences come from a woman in her twenties or thirties who had recovered from COVID-19.

The chain recombines TRBV6-5 with TRBJ1-5; 9 bases are shared with TRBD1. With V trimmed by 8 bases and J by 2 bases, 7 bases remained unmatched. Germline V lookup: CDR1 MNHEY, CDR2 SVGAGI. The CDR3 has 15 amino acids. CDR3 sequence: CASGTGSSGNQPQHF. CDR3 nucleotide sequence: TGTGCCAGCGGGACAGGGAGTAGTGGCAATCAGCCCCAGCATTTT.

The sample holds a few counts of this clone. The chain recombines TRBV24-1 with TRBJ1-5; possible D gene TRBD1, 5 bases. The V gene lost 5 bases and the J gene lost 6 bases, with 13 bases spanning the gap. The germline V gene has CDR1 KGHDR and CDR2 SFDVKD. CDR3 size: 14 residues. The CDR3 reads CATSGGEGSQPQHF. The CDR3 region has the DNA TGTGCCACCAGTGGGGGGGAGGGAAGTCAGCCCCAGCATTTT.

The chain joins TRBV7-8 to TRBJ1-4; no definite D call. The CDR3 is 16 residues long. V shed 5 bases and J shed 1 base, with 14 bases lying between them. Germline V gene data show CDR1 as SGHVS and CDR2 as FQNEAQ. The DNA of the CDR3 is TGTGCCAGCAGCCGAGGGTCCGGTGGAACTAATGAAAAACTGTTTTTT. Translating it yields CASSRGSGGTNEKLFF.

CDR3 protein: CATSGTEERYGYTF. Written as DNA, the CDR3 is TGTGCCACCAGTGGGACAGAAGAGCGGTATGGCTACACCTTC. V gene TRBV24-1 combines with J gene TRBJ1-2; possibly TRBD1 for D (6 bases). This CDR3 has 14 residues. V dropped 5 bases and J dropped 5 bases, with 14 bases sitting between them. CDR1 and CDR2 from the germline V gene are KGHDR and SFDVKD.

The V gene is TRBV19, the J gene TRBJ1-4, with D perhaps matching TRBD1 (6 bases). The CDR3 has 16 residues. The V end lost 6 bases, the J end lost 0 bases, and 14 bases lay between the germline ends. Germline CDR1 LNHDA, CDR2 SQIVND (reference sequence). CDR3 residues: CASSPDRISTNEKLFF. CDR3 nucleotide sequence: TGTGCCAGTAGCCCGGACAGAATATCAACTAATGAAAAACTGTTTTTT. Together with reference TRBV19 and TRBJ1-4, the CDR3 gives the full variable domain: DGGITQSPKYLFRKEGQNVTLSCEQNLNHDAMYWYRQDPGQGLRLIYYSQIVNDFQKGDIAEGYSVSREKKESFPLTVTSAQKNPTAFYLCASSPDRISTNEKLFFGSGTQLSVL.

The rearrangement uses TRBV24-1 and TRBJ2-5; 9 nucleotides match TRBD1. Germline lookup yields CDR1 KGHDR and CDR2 SFDVKD. The CDR3 is 15 amino acids. The trim removed 4 bases at V and 4 bases at J, leaving 6 bases unmatched. Here the CDR3 DNA reads TGTGCCACCAGTGACGGACAGGGGATCGGAGAGACCCAGTACTTC. This sequence encodes CATSDGQGIGETQYF.

The rearrangement links TRBV19 to TRBJ1-5; the D is unclear. Trimming stripped 4 bases from V and 0 bases from J, with 4 bases between. Germline CDR1 is LNHDA and CDR2 is SQIVND (reference sequence). The CDR3 is 13 amino acids. The CDR3 nucleotides read TGTGCCAGTAGTACCAATAGCAATCAGCCCCAGCATTTT. This translates into CASSTNSNQPQHF.

The V gene is TRBV2, the J gene TRBJ1-4; no clear D gene. Looked up from germline, CDR1 is SNHLY and CDR2 is FYNNEI. This CDR3 has 14 amino acids. The ends were cut back, 7 bases at V and 2 bases at J, with 11 bases in the middle. DNA of the CDR3: TGTGCCAGCACGGGAGGATGGACTAATGAAAAACTGTTTTTT. Amino acid sequence: CASTGGWTNEKLFF.

The chain recombines TRBV6-5 with TRBJ1-2, with unresolved D. The CDR3 is 12 residues long. V shed 7 bases and J shed 2 bases, with 8 bases lying between them. The germline V gene encodes CDR1 MNHEY and CDR2 SVGAGI. The chain's CDR3 is CASKRGNYGYTF. CDR3 DNA sequence: TGTGCCAGCAAAAGAGGGAACTATGGCTACACCTTC.

This rearrangement joins TRBV6-2 or TRBV6-3 to TRBJ2-5; 10 bases match TRBD2. Germline V gene lookup returns CDR1 MNHEY and CDR2 SVGEGT. J gave up 5 bases and V 6 bases, and 9 bases lay outside the gene matches. The CDR3 contains 15 residues. The CDR3 region has the DNA TGTGCCAGCAGCGACAGCGGGAGGGCCGGGGAGACCCAGTACTTC. This sequence encodes CASSDSGRAGETQYF.

The V gene is TRBV19, the J gene TRBJ2-3; 7 bases align to TRBD2. The CDR3 totals 15 residues. V trimming: 5 bases; J trimming: 6 bases; junction bases outside the gene matches: 11. Germline CDR1 reads LNHDA; CDR2 reads SQIVND (reference sequence). CDR3 DNA sequence: TGTGCCAGTAGTTATCGACTAGCTTACGGGGATACGCAGTATTTT. The encoded protein is CASSYRLAYGDTQYF.

J is TRBJ1-1 and V is TRBV29-1; D may be TRBD1 (5 bases). The CDR3 is 12 amino acids. Trimming stripped 2 bases from V and 3 bases from J, with 7 bases between. Per the germline V gene, CDR1 is SQVTM and CDR2 is ANQGSEA. The chain's CDR3 is CSVEQGDTEAFF. In DNA form, the CDR3 reads TGCAGCGTTGAACAGGGCGACACTGAAGCTTTCTTT.

The V and J genes are TRBV4-3 and TRBJ2-1, with D possibly TRBD2 on 6 matching bases. The CDR3 loop spans 17 amino acids. The germline gives CDR1 LGHNA, CDR2 YSLEER. V lost 3 bases, J lost 7 bases, and 22 bases lay in between. The CDR3 DNA reads TGCGCCAGCAGCCAGAAGGGGAGGAGTAGCCCGAGTAATGAGCAGTTCTTC. Its translation: CASSQKGRSSPSNEQFF.

This chain uses TRBV30 with TRBJ1-1; 7 nucleotides agree with TRBD1. Germline V lookup: CDR1 GTSNPN, CDR2 SVGIG (reference sequence). This CDR3 has 12 residues. Trimming took 3 bases from V and 6 from J; bases not matched to a gene: 4. The CDR3 is CAWSTGVPEAFF. The CDR3 DNA reads as TGTGCCTGGAGCACAGGGGTGCCTGAAGCTTTCTTT.

Points on this clone: This specimen includes other DNA sequences encoding the same CDR3. The rearrangement uses TRBV2 and TRBJ1-5, with TRBD1 matching 8 bases. CDR1 is SNHLY and CDR2 is FYNNEI in the germline V gene. Unmatched junction bases numbered 6, after V lost 6 bases and J lost 5 bases. The CDR3 runs 14 residues. Here the CDR3 reads CASSRDRGDQPQHF. CDR3 nucleotide sequence: TGTGCCAGCAGCCGCGACAGGGGCGATCAGCCCCAGCATTTT.

The chain carries TRBV14 and TRBJ1-6; 10 nucleotides align to TRBD1. Germline-derived CDR1 and CDR2 are SGHDN and FVKESK. V trimming: 0 bases; J trimming: 11 bases; junction bases outside the gene matches: 4. The CDR3 runs 15 residues. Here the CDR3 reads CASSQETGGGPPLHF. CDR3 nucleotides: TGTGCCAGCAGCCAAGAGACAGGGGGCGGCCCACCCCTCCACTTT. Drawing the rest from reference TRBV14 and TRBJ1-6, the complete variable domain is EAGVTQFPSHSVIEKGQTVTLRCDPISGHDNLYWYRRVMGKEIKFLLHFVKESKQDESGMPNNRFLAERTGGTYSTLKVQPAELEDSGVYFCASSQETGGGPPLHFGNGTRLTVT.

This sequence joins TRBV4-1 and TRBJ1-2, with unresolved D. Germline CDR1 MGHRA, CDR2 YSYEKL. Trimming pared 0 bases from V and 3 bases from J, leaving 5 bases between. There are 13 residues in the CDR3. The CDR3 nucleotides read TGCGCCAGCAGCCAAGAGCGGGACTATGGCTACACCTTC. It yields the protein CASSQERDYGYTF.

This chain uses TRBV4-1 with TRBJ2-1; maybe TRBD1 (6 bases). Trimming left V 0 bases short and J 7 bases short, with 16 bases between. The CDR3 is 16 residues long. Per the germline V gene, CDR1 is MGHRA and CDR2 is YSYEKL. The CDR3 DNA reads TGCGCCAGCAGCCAAGAAGTCGCAGGGGTATTAAATGAGCAGTTCTTC. It specifies CASSQEVAGVLNEQFF.

V and J are TRBV7-8 and TRBJ1-2; D not resolved. CDR3 length equals 14 residues. Germline V gene data show CDR1 as SGHVS and CDR2 as FQNEAQ. Between the trimmed V and J ends, which lost 0 bases and 4 bases, there was a span of 9 bases. The CDR3: CASSLASGVYGYTF. The CDR3 region has the DNA TGTGCCAGCAGCTTAGCGTCCGGAGTCTATGGCTACACCTTC.

V usage is TRBV5-1 and J usage is TRBJ2-1, with 7 bases that match TRBD2. Germline trimming cut 4 bases from V and 6 bases from J; bases unmatched to any gene: 7. Germline V lookup: CDR1 SGHRS, CDR2 YFSETQ. The CDR3 runs 14 residues. The CDR3: CASSSGTTLNEQFF. In nucleotides, the CDR3 is TGCGCCAGCAGCAGCGGGACTACGCTCAATGAGCAGTTCTTC.

The J gene is TRBJ2-1, the V gene TRBV11-3; 9 bases map to TRBD1. This CDR3 region has 15 residues. Looked up from germline, CDR1 is SGHNT and CDR2 is YENEEA. With 4 bases clipped from V and 7 bases from J, the junction kept 8 bases outside the gene matches. The CDR3 region has the DNA TGTGCCAGCAGCTCCGGGACAGGGCTTCGGAATGAGCAGTTCTTC. Encoded protein: CASSSGTGLRNEQFF.

The chain has TRBV21-1 and TRBJ1-6. TRBV21-1 is designated a pseudogene. CDR3 length: 15 amino acids. CDR3 in amino acids: CASSKGTKRYSPLHF. CDR3 nucleotide sequence: TGTGCCAGCAGCAAAGGGACTAAAAGGTATTCACCCCTCCACTTT.

The gene calls are TRBV4-1 and TRBJ2-1; 8 nucleotides match TRBD1. V was clipped by 2 bases and J by 8 bases; unmatched bases: 8. The length of the CDR3 is 15 residues. Germline assignment: CDR1 MGHRA and CDR2 YSYEKL. DNA for the CDR3: TGCGCCAGCAGCCAACAGGACAGGGCACTAGATGAGCAGTTCTTC. The encoded protein is CASSQQDRALDEQFF.

The chain employs TRBV19 and TRBJ1-2; 7 nucleotides line up with TRBD1. J lost 3 bases, V lost 6 bases, and 7 bases had no gene match. The CDR3 covers 14 residues. Per the germline V gene, CDR1 is LNHDA and CDR2 is SQIVND (reference sequence). For the CDR3, the DNA is TGTGCCAGTAGAAGTCCCGACAGGGACTATGGCTACACCTTC. Protein sequence: CASRSPDRDYGYTF.

V gene TRBV7-9 combines with J gene TRBJ1-2; 11 bases fit TRBD1. V was pared by 5 bases and J by 4 bases, with 12 bases of the junction left unmatched. Germline V lookup: CDR1 SEHNR, CDR2 FQNEAQ (reference sequence). The CDR3 extends over 17 amino acids. CDR3 sequence: CASSGPGQGALSYGYTF. CDR3 DNA sequence: TGTGCCAGCAGCGGACCCGGACAGGGGGCTCTTAGCTATGGCTACACCTTC.

J is TRBJ2-6 and V is TRBV28, with D tentatively TRBD2 (6 bases). Germline-derived CDR1 and CDR2 are MDHEN and SYDVKM. The CDR3 sequence is 16 residues long. Trimming pared 5 bases from V and 4 bases from J, leaving 15 bases between. DNA for the CDR3: TGTGCCAGCAGTCCGCGCGGGACCCCAGGGGCCAACGTCCTGACTTTC. This encodes CASSPRGTPGANVLTF.

The chain joins TRBV6-5 to TRBJ1-2; D uncertain. CDR3 length: 13 amino acids. With 6 bases removed from V and 4 bases from J, the gap between germline ends came to 12 bases. Germline V gene lookup returns CDR1 MNHEY and CDR2 SVGAGI. CDR3 nucleotide sequence: TGTGCCAGCAGCCGGGGAGGGATCTATGGCTACACCTTC. Protein product: CASSRGGIYGYTF.

The rearrangement links TRBV7-2 to TRBJ2-7, with D perhaps TRBD1 (5 bases). Germline CDR1 SGHTA, CDR2 FQGNSA. V lost 1 base to trimming and J lost 2 bases, with 12 bases between them. The CDR3 loop spans 15 amino acids. The CDR3 bases are TGTGCCAGCAGCTTAGAGGCAGGGCCTACCTACGAGCAGTACTTC. This translates into CASSLEAGPTYEQYF.

V and J are TRBV11-3 and TRBJ1-1; 7 bases line up with TRBD1. Germline V gene data show CDR1 as SGHNT and CDR2 as YENEEA. V was clipped by 8 bases and J by 2 bases; unmatched bases: 8. The CDR3 consists of 14 residues. The CDR3 region has the DNA TGTGCCAGCGAGTTGGACAGGCTTAACACTGAAGCTTTCTTT. Its translation: CASELDRLNTEAFF.

The chain is built from TRBV19 and TRBJ2-7; the D gene is possibly TRBD2 (6 bases). CDR3 length: 12 amino acids. V lost 2 bases and J lost 7, with 9 bases in between. Germline assignment: CDR1 LNHDA and CDR2 SQIVND (reference sequence). Here the CDR3 DNA reads TGTGCCAGTAGTATAAGGGAGGAAGAGCAGTACTTC. Its protein product is CASSIREEEQYF.